These T cell receptor beta chains were read from a single sample in a study of T cell changes during pregnancy in multiple sclerosis. Measured with immunoSEQ multiplex PCR; TCRdb has only the in-frame clones, and not every one. Here the sample spans fewer than 65,000 clones, 92% being singletons. The sequencing here drew on CD4+ T cells from peripheral blood mononuclear cells, taken after pregnancy. These receptors were obtained from a female donor with multiple sclerosis, enrolled in a pregnancy study. The CDR3 runs from the conserved cysteine through the conserved F or W. Fields, in order: V gene, D gene, clone size, J gene, CDR3 protein, CDR3 DNA. The D gene is left open where the match is weak. Size tells how often a clone was seen (once, few, many) or the class of an expanded clone, and some rows leave it out.

v_call: TRBV6-1; d_call: TRBD1; clone_size: NA; j_call: TRBJ2-5; cdr3_aa: CASRKDRGQETQYF; cdr3_nt: TGTGCCAGCAGAAAGGACAGGGGTCAAGAGACCCAGTACTTC
v_call: TRBV6-1; d_call: NA; clone_size: NA; j_call: TRBJ1-2; cdr3_aa: CASSEGSRGRGYTF; cdr3_nt: TGTGCCAGCAGTGAAGGGAGCAGGGGACGTGGCTACACCTTC
v_call: TRBV6-6; d_call: NA; clone_size: NA; j_call: TRBJ1-1; cdr3_aa: CASALRVVRVNTEAFF; cdr3_nt: TGTGCCAGCGCGCTTCGGGTGGTGAGGGTCAACACTGAAGCTTTCTTT
v_call: TRBV6-1; d_call: NA; clone_size: NA; j_call: TRBJ1-4; cdr3_aa: CASSGAGISTNEKLFF; cdr3_nt: TGTGCCAGCAGTGGGGCAGGGATTTCAACTAATGAAAAACTGTTTTTT
v_call: TRBV6-5; d_call: TRBD1; clone_size: NA; j_call: TRBJ1-1; cdr3_aa: CASSPGQGRTEAFF; cdr3_nt: TGTGCCAGCAGTCCTGGACAGGGGCGCACTGAAGCTTTCTTT
v_call: TRBV11-2; d_call: NA; clone_size: NA; j_call: TRBJ2-3; cdr3_aa: CASSVMVEDTQYF; cdr3_nt: TGTGCCAGCAGCGTAATGGTGGAGGATACGCAGTATTTT
v_call: TRBV7-9; d_call: TRBD1; clone_size: NA; j_call: TRBJ1-2; cdr3_aa: CASSPSGGADGYTF; cdr3_nt: TGTGCCAGCAGTCCTTCAGGGGGCGCTGATGGCTACACCTTC
v_call: TRBV9; d_call: TRBD2; clone_size: NA; j_call: TRBJ2-1; cdr3_aa: CASSPDSGRAGGEQFF; cdr3_nt: TGTGCCAGCAGCCCCGATAGCGGGAGGGCCGGGGGTGAGCAGTTCTTC
v_call: TRBV5-1; d_call: TRBD2; clone_size: once; j_call: TRBJ2-7; cdr3_aa: CASSPGTSGIRSSYEQYF; cdr3_nt: TGCGCCAGCAGCCCCGGGACTAGCGGCATAAGAAGCTCCTACGAGCAGTACTTC
v_call: TRBV28; d_call: TRBD1; clone_size: NA; j_call: TRBJ1-2; cdr3_aa: CASKGRGQFGGYTF; cdr3_nt: TGTGCCAGCAAGGGCAGGGGGCAATTTGGTGGCTACACCTTC
v_call: TRBV30; d_call: NA; clone_size: NA; j_call: TRBJ2-1; cdr3_aa: CAWRGGYNEQFF; cdr3_nt: TGTGCCTGGAGGGGGGGCTACAATGAGCAGTTCTTC
v_call: TRBV18; d_call: NA; clone_size: NA; j_call: TRBJ2-3; cdr3_aa: CASSPPGPPDTQYF; cdr3_nt: TGTGCCAGCTCACCCCCAGGGCCCCCGGATACGCAGTATTTT
v_call: TRBV5-1; d_call: TRBD2; clone_size: NA; j_call: TRBJ2-4; cdr3_aa: CASSPGLARDKNIQYF; cdr3_nt: TGCGCCAGCAGCCCGGGACTAGCGAGGGACAAAAACATTCAGTACTTC
v_call: TRBV27; d_call: NA; clone_size: NA; j_call: TRBJ2-2; cdr3_aa: CASSFDRLNTGELFF; cdr3_nt: TGTGCCAGCAGCTTTGACAGGCTGAACACCGGGGAGCTGTTTTTT
v_call: TRBV5-1; d_call: TRBD1; clone_size: NA; j_call: TRBJ1-2; cdr3_aa: CASSIAGTGVGYTF; cdr3_nt: TGCGCCAGCAGCATAGCCGGGACAGGGGTCGGCTACACCTTC
v_call: TRBV9; d_call: NA; clone_size: NA; j_call: TRBJ2-3; cdr3_aa: CASSVQQGGATDTQYF; cdr3_nt: TGTGCCAGCAGCGTCCAACAGGGGGGGGCCACAGATACGCAGTATTTT
v_call: TRBV2; d_call: TRBD2; clone_size: NA; j_call: TRBJ2-7; cdr3_aa: CASIPGLAGGRSSYEQYF; cdr3_nt: TGTGCCAGCATCCCGGGACTAGCGGGAGGGAGGAGCTCCTACGAGCAGTACTTC
v_call: TRBV6-1; d_call: NA; clone_size: few; j_call: TRBJ2-2; cdr3_aa: CASSEVRGYGELFF; cdr3_nt: TGTGCCAGCAGTGAAGTCCGGGGATACGGGGAGCTGTTTTTT
v_call: TRBV6-1; d_call: TRBD2; clone_size: NA; j_call: TRBJ2-3; cdr3_aa: CATGTSGRATDTQYF; cdr3_nt: TGTGCCACCGGGACTAGCGGGAGGGCAACAGATACGCAGTATTTT
v_call: TRBV15; d_call: TRBD2; clone_size: NA; j_call: TRBJ2-7; cdr3_aa: CATSSTTGTSGFYEQYF; cdr3_nt: TGTGCCACCAGCAGTACCACCGGGACTAGCGGGTTCTACGAGCAGTACTTC